This T cell receptor (beta chain) appears in the sequencing data of a study of identical twins. As concerns this clonotype: Its specificity is unknown.

Study-wide points: Compared with unrelated sharing, twin-shared out-of-frame alpha sequences had more low-probability sequences.

With 5 bases removed from V and 13 bases from J, the gap between germline ends came to 21 bases. CDR3 length equals 15 residues. Germline loops: CDR1 MDHEN, CDR2 SYDVKM. The donor group consisted entirely of healthy Caucasians. TCRdb fed the 5' RACE reads into MiXCR, producing one record per CDR3 protein. This sample carries about 700,000 distinct CDR3 sequences, under 9% of them seen once, and the ten largest clones take roughly 0.9%. This sample also appeared in a second study, on yellow fever vaccine responses in identical twins.

The sequence was obtained from a woman aged 18-29 years in good health. The sequenced material came from PBMCs. This sequence joins TRBV28 and TRBJ1-6; D remains ambiguous. Here the CDR3 DNA reads TGTGCCAGCAGTCTGCCCGGGTCAAGGCGTATGCCCCTCCACTTT. Translation: CASSLPGSRRMPLHF.